This T cell receptor (beta chain) emerged from a study of T cell clones after liver transplantation. For the study at large: Tolerance: complete withdrawal held at least one year, liver enzymes staying within twice normal.

Trimming cost V 6 bases and J 3 bases; bases outside gene matches: 2. CDR1 and CDR2 from the germline V gene are MNHNY and SVGAGI (reference sequence). The CDR3 runs 15 residues. Overall study results and limits: Circulating graft-donor-reactive CD4 TCRbeta sequences fell significantly post-transplant in 5 of 8 subjects. In a couple of subjects, few donor cells limited the measurable donor-reactive repertoire.

Repertoires were generated with immunoSEQ multiplex PCR, while TCRdb's copy carries only in-frame clones and drops some. The sample yields 45,000 to 60,000 clones, approximately 63% seen once. Note on this clone: Its cognate antigen is unknown.

This specimen was CD4+ T cells from blood, taken at the roughly 15-month timepoint. The J gene is TRBJ2-3, the V gene TRBV6-6; the match to TRBD2 covers 14 bases. The clonotype originates from a human patient who received a liver transplant. Among the T cells, some may be from the graft donor. For the CDR3, the DNA is TGTGCCAGCAGGCGACTAGCGGGAGGGACAGATACGCAGTATTTT. This codes for CASRRLAGGTDTQYF.